Listed below are T cell receptor beta chains from one sample, sequenced in a study of T-cell memory formation after mild COVID-19. MiXCR, applied by TCRdb to the 5' RACE reads, yields one record per CDR3 protein. This repertoire shows about 180,000 distinct CDR3 sequences, 16% found once; its top ten account for about 2.1%. Sequencing was done on a sample of PBMCs or a T cell subset sorted from them (not recorded which). Every receptor here comes from an adult woman who had mild COVID-19 (a few samples of this study predate the infection). Cell type and time point are not known. CDR3s include the opening cysteine and the closing phenylalanine or tryptophan. The D gene is left open where the match is weak. Clone size is not always given. Where it is, it says once, few, many or a class for expanded clones.

TRBJ2-7,NA,TRBV3-1,NA,TGTGCCAGCAGCCAAGGATGGGGGGGCAGCGAGCAGTACTTC,CASSQGWGGSEQYF
TRBJ2-2,TRBD2,TRBV4-1,NA,TGCGCCAGCAGCCAAGACGGGGGAGGGGATGCCACCGGGGAGCTGTTTTTT,CASSQDGGGDATGELFF
TRBJ1-2,TRBD1,TRBV6-6,NA,TGTGCCAGCAGTCCGGGACAGGGCGAGGGCTATGGCTACACCTTC,CASSPGQGEGYGYTF
TRBJ2-7,TRBD1,TRBV19,NA,TGTGCCAGTAGTATTACGAGACAGGGGGGGGGCTACGAGCAGTACTTC,CASSITRQGGGYEQYF
TRBJ1-3,NA,TRBV4-3,once,TGCGCCAGCAGCCGGGGATTCGGAAACACCATATATTTT,CASSRGFGNTIYF
TRBJ1-1,TRBD1,TRBV15,few,TGTGCCACCAGCAGAGAGAAGGGGGCGCGGGGCACTGAAGCTTTCTTT,CATSREKGARGTEAFF
TRBJ2-5,NA,TRBV7-7,many,TGTGCTAGCAGCAGTAACTACGCGGAGACCCAGTACTTC,CASSSNYAETQYF
TRBJ2-3,NA,TRBV20-1,NA,TGCAGTGCTAGAAAACTAGAGCGCACAGATACGCAGTATTTT,CSARKLERTDTQYF
TRBJ1-5,NA,TRBV7-2,NA,TGTGCCAGCAGCTTGTCCCTTACAGAGCAGCCCCAGCATTTT,CASSLSLTEQPQHF
TRBJ1-2,NA,TRBV4-1,few,TGCGCCAGCAGCCAAGACCCGGGAGGCAGGGGAGTCTATGGCTACACCTTC,CASSQDPGGRGVYGYTF
TRBJ2-3,TRBD2,TRBV7-9,few,TGTGCCAGCAGCTTTCTCAGACTAGCGGGAGTTGCAGATACGCAGTATTTT,CASSFLRLAGVADTQYF
TRBJ1-2,TRBD1,TRBV6-1,few,TGTGCCAGCAGGCAACAGGGGAACTATGGCTACACCTTC,CASRQQGNYGYTF
TRBJ2-7,NA,TRBV5-1,many,TGCGCCAGCAGCTTGCAATGGGGCTCCTACGAGCAGTACTTC,CASSLQWGSYEQYF
TRBJ2-3,NA,TRBV12-3/TRBV12-4,many,TGTGCCAGCAGTTCCCCCGGGGGTTTAAGCGATACGCAGTATTTT,CASSSPGGLSDTQYF
TRBJ2-3,TRBD2,TRBV6-5,NA,TGTGCCAGCCGCCTAGCGGGAACGGATACGCAGTATTTT,CASRLAGTDTQYF
TRBJ2-1,TRBD2,TRBV6-1,many,TGTGCCAGCAGGGGGGGGACTAGCGTCTACAATGAGCAGTTCTTC,CASRGGTSVYNEQFF
TRBJ1-1,NA,TRBV3-1,few,TGTGCCAGCAGCCAGCAATTTAGGGGGACTGAAGCTTTCTTT,CASSQQFRGTEAFF
TRBJ2-1,TRBD2,TRBV7-9,many,TGTGCCAGCAGCTTAGATTTAGCGGGAGGGGTGTTCTTC,CASSLDLAGGVFF
TRBJ2-1,NA,TRBV2,few,TGTGCCAGCACAAGGGAGGAGGGTGGCTACGAGCAGTTCTTC,CASTREEGGYEQFF
TRBJ2-1,TRBD2,TRBV18,few,TGTGCCAGCTCTAGTGCCAGCGGGGCGTACAATGAGCAGTTCTTC,CASSSASGAYNEQFF
TRBJ2-3,TRBD2,TRBV24-1,few,TGTGCCACCAGTGATTCTAGCGGACGCACAGATACGCAGTATTTT,CATSDSSGRTDTQYF
TRBJ2-1,TRBD1,TRBV7-3,few,TGTGCCAGCAGCTCCAGACAGGGGAATGAGCAGTTCTTC,CASSSRQGNEQFF
TRBJ2-7,NA,TRBV6-5,few,TGTGCCAGCAGTTACTCGGGGGGACCCTACGAGCAGTACTTC,CASSYSGGPYEQYF
TRBJ2-7,NA,TRBV6-2/TRBV6-3,many,TGTGCCAGCAGTTCACCCCGGGACAACTCCTACGAGCAGTACTTC,CASSSPRDNSYEQYF
TRBJ1-1,NA,TRBV10-3,NA,TGTGCCATCAGTGAGGGAGGGGGGGCATACACTGAAGCTTTCTTT,CAISEGGGAYTEAFF
TRBJ2-1,TRBD2,TRBV20-1,many,TGCAGTGCGCCGTCTAGCGGGAGGGGCCCTGAGCAGTTCTTC,CSAPSSGRGPEQFF
TRBJ1-2,NA,TRBV21-1,once,TGTGCCAGCAGCACAGGGACTTATGGCTACACCTTC,CASSTGTYGYTF
TRBJ2-5,NA,TRBV29-1,NA,TGCAGCGCCGCCAACCCCCAGGGCGGTGAGACCCAGTACTTC,CSAANPQGGETQYF
TRBJ2-3,NA,TRBV11-1,NA,TGTGCCAGCAGCTTAAGGTCAGATACGCAGTATTTT,CASSLRSDTQYF
TRBJ2-7,NA,TRBV15,few,TGTGCCACCAGCAGAGAACGTTTTATGGCTCTGGAGCAGTACTTC,CATSRERFMALEQYF
TRBJ1-6,NA,TRBV7-6,NA,TGTGCCAGCAGCTTAAACTCGTTGGCACCCCTCCACTTT,CASSLNSLAPLHF
TRBJ2-1,NA,TRBV29-1,NA,TGCAGCGTTGACCGTTATGTTAATGAGCAGTTCTTC,CSVDRYVNEQFF
TRBJ1-2,NA,TRBV12-3/TRBV12-4,many,TGTGCCAGCAGTGTAACAGGGTTCGGCTACACCTTC,CASSVTGFGYTF
TRBJ2-2,TRBD1,TRBV28,NA,TGTGCCAGCAGAATAAGACAGGGTTGGGCCGGGGAGCTGTTTTTT,CASRIRQGWAGELFF
TRBJ2-7,TRBD1,TRBV20-1,few,TGCAGTGCGCCTGAACAGGGGGCCTACGAGCAGTACTTC,CSAPEQGAYEQYF
TRBJ1-1,NA,TRBV7-2,NA,TGTGCCAGCAGCTTAGTTACTGGCAGCGAAGCTTTCTTT,CASSLVTGSEAFF
TRBJ2-7,NA,TRBV11-3,NA,TGTGCCAGCAGCTTATACGGGGGCTACGAGCAGTACTTC,CASSLYGGYEQYF
TRBJ2-7,NA,TRBV3-1,NA,TGTGCCAGCAGCCGACTGGAGACTAGGTACGAGCAGTACTTC,CASSRLETRYEQYF
TRBJ2-5,TRBD1,TRBV5-5,many,TGTGCCAGCAGCTCCGGGACAGGGATTACAGAGACCCAGTACTTC,CASSSGTGITETQYF
TRBJ2-4,NA,TRBV11-1,few,TGTGCCAGCAGCAGCCTAAGGACCGCGGACATTCAGTACTTC,CASSSLRTADIQYF